Each of the 14 T cell receptor beta chains below was sequenced from the same sample in a study of regulatory T cells in long-lasting Graves disease. This sample's time point: persistent/refractory GD, antithyroid drugs over 5 years with positive TRAb. From PBMCs, RNA was extracted and then used to make the TCR library. HTBI primers from iRepertoire and Arm-PCR of CDR3 regions yielded the TCR beta libraries. One entry per CDR3 protein, called by TCRdb with MiXCR from the multiplex PCR reads. The data hold 300,000 to 500,000 distinct CDR3 sequences, with less than 25% observed a single time. This sample comprised peripheral blood mononuclear cells (PBMCs), obtained when the disease was refractory, from a patient treated with antithyroid drugs. These receptors all come from a female donor with Graves disease.

A few counts support this clonotype. The chain links TRBV7-2 to TRBJ1-3, with D uncertain. Germline assignment: CDR1 SGHTA and CDR2 FQGNSA. V gave up 8 bases and J gave up 0 bases, with 8 bases separating them. The CDR3 loop spans 13 amino acids. The CDR3 DNA reads as TGTGCCAGCCGGAGTCCCTCTGGAAACACCATATATTTT. This sequence encodes CASRSPSGNTIYF.

This chain uses TRBV7-9 with TRBJ2-2; 7 nucleotides agree with TRBD1. CDR1 and CDR2 from the germline V gene are SEHNR and FQNEAQ (reference sequence). CDR3 length equals 13 residues. V shed 8 bases, J shed 7 bases, and the junction held 7 bases outside the gene matches. The CDR3 bases are TGTGCCAGCCGCCTGGACAGGATCGGGGAGCTGTTTTTT. This encodes CASRLDRIGELFF. Variable domain in full (rest from reference TRBV7-9 and TRBJ2-2): DTGVSQNPRHKITKRGQNVTFRCDPISEHNRLYWYRQTLGQGPEFLTYFQNEAQLEKSRLLSDRFSAERPKGSFSTLEIQRTEQGDSAMYLCASRLDRIGELFFGEGSRLTVL.

The genes are TRBV5-5 and TRBJ1-3; D is unresolved. The ends were cut back, 1 base at V and 0 bases at J, with 11 bases in the middle. Germline V gives CDR1 SGHKS, CDR2 YYEKEE (reference sequence). The CDR3 is 16 amino acids. The DNA of the CDR3 is TGTGCCAGCAGCTTGCTTCCGGGGAACTCTGGAAACACCATATATTTT. This gives the protein CASSLLPGNSGNTIYF.

The chain employs TRBV10-3 and TRBJ1-1, with 8 bases lining up with TRBD1. J lost 4 bases, V lost 10 bases, and 8 bases had no gene match. Germline V gene lookup returns CDR1 ENHRY and CDR2 SYGVKD. This CDR3 region has 13 residues. The CDR3 nucleotides read TGTGCCACCCTGGACAGGGATACCACTGAAGCTTTCTTT. This encodes CATLDRDTTEAFF.

The chain carries TRBV7-3 and TRBJ1-6; maybe TRBD1 (5 bases). CDR1 and CDR2 (germline): SGHTA, FQGTGA. This CDR3 is built from 14 residues. V dropped 8 bases and J dropped 10 bases, with 18 bases sitting between them. CDR3 protein: CASRGTDSGSPLHF. The CDR3 bases are TGTGCCAGCCGCGGGACTGACAGTGGCTCACCCCTCCACTTT.

In its sample, this clonotype was seen a few times. The chain couples TRBV10-3 to TRBJ2-1; D is uncertain. The CDR3 has 13 amino acids. Trimming cost V 3 bases and J 5 bases, with 8 bases left between them. The germline CDR1 and CDR2 sequences are ENHRY and SYGVKD. The CDR3 is CAISDGLDNEQFF. CDR3 in DNA: TGTGCCATCAGTGACGGGTTAGACAATGAGCAGTTCTTC.

This clonotype came up a few times. This chain connects TRBV5-1 to TRBJ2-5; D is possibly TRBD1 or TRBD2 (6 bases each). This CDR3 contains 16 residues. CDR1 is SGHRS and CDR2 is YFSETQ in the germline V gene. V lost 0 bases, J lost 1 base, and 13 bases lay in between. CDR3 sequence: CASSLVNGGPQETQYF. CDR3 nucleotides: TGCGCCAGCAGCTTGGTAAATGGGGGGCCCCAAGAGACCCAGTACTTC.

This rearrangement joins TRBV7-9 to TRBJ2-7, with a possible D match to TRBD1 (6 bases). Germline-derived CDR1 and CDR2 are SEHNR and FQNEAQ (reference sequence). V shed 2 bases and J shed 0 bases, with 11 bases lying between them. This CDR3 region has 15 residues. For the CDR3, the DNA is TGTGCCAGCAGCTTACAGGGGACCATCTCCTACGAGCAGTACTTC. It translates to CASSLQGTISYEQYF.

This clonotype was found many times. V gene TRBV2 combines with J gene TRBJ2-5; TRBD2 matches 14 bases. CDR1 SNHLY and CDR2 FYNNEI come from the germline V gene. J gave up 7 bases and V 6 bases, and 10 bases lay outside the gene matches. This CDR3 contains 16 residues. In nucleotides, the CDR3 is TGTGCCAGCAGGGAGAGTACCGGGACTAGCGGGGGGACCCAGTACTTC. Its protein is CASRESTGTSGGTQYF.

This chain links TRBV7-8 with TRBJ2-5, with D perhaps being TRBD1 or TRBD2 (5 bases each). There are 14 residues in the CDR3. CDR1 and CDR2 from the germline V gene are SGHVS and FQNEAQ. V gave up 0 bases and J gave up 5 bases, with 10 bases separating them. CDR3 DNA sequence: TGTGCCAGCAGCTTAGCGGGAGAGGGGGAGACCCAGTACTTC. Translated: CASSLAGEGETQYF.

A remark on this clonotype: One base away lies a much larger clone, so this may be a sequencing read error. The gene calls are TRBV27 and TRBJ1-6; no clear D. Germline V gene data show CDR1 as MNHEY and CDR2 as SMNVEV (reference sequence). CDR3 length: 20 residues. Trimming pared 1 base from V and 0 bases from J, leaving 19 bases between. The CDR3 DNA reads as TGTGCCAGCAGTTTATATGCGCTGCCTGCTATGAGCTCCTATAATTCACCCCTCCACTTT. It specifies CASSLYALPAMSSYNSPLHF.

This clonotype was seen at least ten times. The chain recombines TRBV20-1 with TRBJ2-7; D may be TRBD2 (5 bases). V dropped 2 bases and J dropped 7 bases, with 12 bases sitting between them. Per the germline V gene, CDR1 is DFQATT and CDR2 is SNEGSKA (reference sequence). CDR3 length: 12 amino acids. The CDR3 region is CSARPGPGEQYF. In nucleotides, the CDR3 is TGCAGTGCTAGACCTGGACCGGGGGAGCAGTACTTC.

Ten or more counts support this clonotype. The chain has TRBV2 and TRBJ2-7, with D perhaps matching TRBD2 (6 bases). The germline V gene encodes CDR1 SNHLY and CDR2 FYNNEI. V was clipped by 7 bases and J by 6 bases, with 16 bases between them. CDR3 size: 13 residues. The chain's CDR3 is CASKDGLGGEQYF. The CDR3 nucleotides read TGTGCCAGCAAGGATGGCCTCGGGGGCGAGCAGTACTTC. The full variable domain, rest sourced from reference TRBV2 and TRBJ2-7, is EPEVTQTPSHQVTQMGQEVILRCVPISNHLYFYWYRQILGQKVEFLVSFYNNEISEKSEIFDDQFSVERPDGSNFTLKIRSTKLEDSAMYFCASKDGLGGEQYFGPGTRLTVT.

About this clonotype: One end of the junction is discordant with germline, which a read error may explain. The V call is TRBV20-1, the J call TRBJ1-2; maybe TRBD1 (6 bases). The CDR3 has 17 residues. Germline CDR1 DFQATT, CDR2 SNEGSKA (reference sequence). The CDR3: CSARGGHDIEGNYGCTF. The CDR3, as DNA: TGCAGTGCTAGAGGGGGACACGACATCGAGGGTAACTATGGCTGCACCTTC.